This T cell receptor beta chain was observed in a study of T cell responses to AZD1222 COVID-19 vaccine. General study findings and limits: CD4 TCRs linked to vaccination spanned spike, dominating at 160-218 and 743-854. Just five to seven people given AZD1222 tested seropositive at baseline. Donors, mostly white British, included more females; clonal diversity was possibly underestimated.

Germline assignment: CDR1 MNHEY and CDR2 SMNVEV (reference sequence). The CDR3 runs to 15 residues. The V gene lost 5 bases and the J gene lost 6 bases, with 17 bases spanning the gap. On this clone itself: Antigen unknown.

The protocol was immunoSEQ multiplex PCR, while the TCRdb copy is restricted to in-frame clones and leaves out a portion. Of some 120,000 clones in the sample, approximately 88% were seen once. The sequenced sample was peripheral blood, obtained on day 0 of MenACWY control vaccination. This TCR came from an adult in good health. The chain uses TRBV27 and TRBJ2-1, with D tentatively TRBD2 (6 bases). CDR3 DNA: TGTGCCAGCAGTCCCGGGACTCGGTCGGGCAATGAGCAGTTCTTC. Translating it yields CASSPGTRSGNEQFF.